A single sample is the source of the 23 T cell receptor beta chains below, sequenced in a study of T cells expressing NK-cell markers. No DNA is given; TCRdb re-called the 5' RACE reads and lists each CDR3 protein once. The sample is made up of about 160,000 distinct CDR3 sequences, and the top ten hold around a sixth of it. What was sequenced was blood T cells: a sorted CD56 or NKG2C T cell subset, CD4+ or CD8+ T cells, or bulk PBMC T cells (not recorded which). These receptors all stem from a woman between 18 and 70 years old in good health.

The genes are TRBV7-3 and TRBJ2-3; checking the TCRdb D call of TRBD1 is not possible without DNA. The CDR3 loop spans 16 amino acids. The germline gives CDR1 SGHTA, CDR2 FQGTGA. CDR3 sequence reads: CASSSGGAKGADTQYF.

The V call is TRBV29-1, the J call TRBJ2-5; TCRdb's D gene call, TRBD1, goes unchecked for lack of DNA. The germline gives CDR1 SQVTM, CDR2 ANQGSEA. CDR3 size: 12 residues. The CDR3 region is CSARGPQETQYF.

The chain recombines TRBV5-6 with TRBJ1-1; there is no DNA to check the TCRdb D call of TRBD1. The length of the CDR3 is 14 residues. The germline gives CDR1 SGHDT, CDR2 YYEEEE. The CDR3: CASSLGGALSEAFF.

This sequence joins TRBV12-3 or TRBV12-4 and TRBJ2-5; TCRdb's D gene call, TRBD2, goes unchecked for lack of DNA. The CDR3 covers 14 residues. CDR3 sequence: CASRGLAGAGTQYF.

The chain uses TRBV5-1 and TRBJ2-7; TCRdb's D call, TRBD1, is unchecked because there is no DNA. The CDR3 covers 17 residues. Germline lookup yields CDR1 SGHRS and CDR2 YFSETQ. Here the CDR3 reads CASSSQGGYRGRHEQYF.

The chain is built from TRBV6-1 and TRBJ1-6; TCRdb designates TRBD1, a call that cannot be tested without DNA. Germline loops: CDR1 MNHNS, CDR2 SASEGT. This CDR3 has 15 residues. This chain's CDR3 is CASSPDLKTGPPLHF.

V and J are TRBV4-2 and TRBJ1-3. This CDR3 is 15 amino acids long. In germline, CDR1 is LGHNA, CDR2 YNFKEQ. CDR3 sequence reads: CASSQVIHSGNTIYF.

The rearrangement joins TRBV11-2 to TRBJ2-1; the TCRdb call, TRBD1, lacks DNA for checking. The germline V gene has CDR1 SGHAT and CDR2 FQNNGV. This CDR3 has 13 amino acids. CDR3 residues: CASSLPGPRVQFF. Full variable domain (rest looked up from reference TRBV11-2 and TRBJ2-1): EAGVAQSPRYKIIEKRQSVAFWCNPISGHATLYWYQQILGQGPKLLIQFQNNGVVDDSQLPKDRFSAERLKGVDSTLKIQPAKLEDSAVYLCASSLPGPRVQFFGPGTRLTVL.

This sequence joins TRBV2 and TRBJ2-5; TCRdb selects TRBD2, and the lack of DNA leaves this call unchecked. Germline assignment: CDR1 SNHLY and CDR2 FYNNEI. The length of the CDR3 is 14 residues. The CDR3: CASNSLRNQETQYF.

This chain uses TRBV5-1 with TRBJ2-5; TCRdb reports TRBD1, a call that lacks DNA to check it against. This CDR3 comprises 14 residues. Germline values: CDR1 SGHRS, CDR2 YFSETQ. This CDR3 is CASSDRAEGETQYF.

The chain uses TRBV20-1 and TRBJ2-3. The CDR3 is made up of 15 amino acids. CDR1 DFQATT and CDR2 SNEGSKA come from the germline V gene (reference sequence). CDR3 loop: CSAPGITFSTDTQYF.

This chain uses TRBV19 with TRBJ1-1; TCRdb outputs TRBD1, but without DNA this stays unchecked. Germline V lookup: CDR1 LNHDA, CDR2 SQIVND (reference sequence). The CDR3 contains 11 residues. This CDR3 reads CASRLTGDAFF.

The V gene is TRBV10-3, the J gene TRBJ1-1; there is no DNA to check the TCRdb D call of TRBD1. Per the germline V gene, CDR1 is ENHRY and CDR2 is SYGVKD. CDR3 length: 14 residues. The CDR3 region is CAIRTGGIGTEAFF.

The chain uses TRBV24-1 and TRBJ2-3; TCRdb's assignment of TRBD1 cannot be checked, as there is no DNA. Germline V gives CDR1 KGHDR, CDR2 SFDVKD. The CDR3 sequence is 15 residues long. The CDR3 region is CATSDLTGATDTQYF.

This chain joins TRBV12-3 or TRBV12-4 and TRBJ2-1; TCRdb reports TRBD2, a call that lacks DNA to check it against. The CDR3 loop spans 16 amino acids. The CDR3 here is CASSLGWASGLNEQFF.

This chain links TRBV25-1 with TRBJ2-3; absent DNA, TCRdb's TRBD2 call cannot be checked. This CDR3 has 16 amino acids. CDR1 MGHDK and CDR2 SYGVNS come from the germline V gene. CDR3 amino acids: CASSVSGHPSTDTQYF.

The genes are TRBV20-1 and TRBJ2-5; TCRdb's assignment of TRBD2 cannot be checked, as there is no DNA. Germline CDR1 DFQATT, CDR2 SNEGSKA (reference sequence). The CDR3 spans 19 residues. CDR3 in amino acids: CSASKLGGLAGRYQETQYF.

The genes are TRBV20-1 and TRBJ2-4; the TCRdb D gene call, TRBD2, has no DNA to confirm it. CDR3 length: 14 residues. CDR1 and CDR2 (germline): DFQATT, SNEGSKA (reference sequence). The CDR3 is CSATIAGAGNIQYF.

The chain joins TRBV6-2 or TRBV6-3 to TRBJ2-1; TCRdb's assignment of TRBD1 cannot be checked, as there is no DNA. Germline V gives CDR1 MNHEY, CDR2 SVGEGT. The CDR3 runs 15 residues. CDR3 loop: CASRQTGAQGNEQFF.

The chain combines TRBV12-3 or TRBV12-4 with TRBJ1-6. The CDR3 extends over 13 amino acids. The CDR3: CASRGDADSPLHF.

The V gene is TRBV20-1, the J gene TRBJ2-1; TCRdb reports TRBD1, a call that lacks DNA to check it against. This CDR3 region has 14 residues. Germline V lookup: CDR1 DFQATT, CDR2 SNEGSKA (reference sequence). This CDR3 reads CSARDLAGYNEQFF.

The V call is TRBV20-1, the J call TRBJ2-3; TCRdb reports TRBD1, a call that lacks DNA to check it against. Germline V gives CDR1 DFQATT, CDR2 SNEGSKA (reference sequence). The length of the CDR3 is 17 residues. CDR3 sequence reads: CSALQGARGMGTDTQYF.

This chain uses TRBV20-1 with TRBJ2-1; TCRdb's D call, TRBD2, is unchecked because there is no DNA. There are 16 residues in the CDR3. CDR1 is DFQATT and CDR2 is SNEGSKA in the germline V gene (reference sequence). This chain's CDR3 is CSARDQSDQAYNEQFF.